The 5 T cell receptor beta chains given below trace back to one sample, sequenced in a study of molecular identifiers for immune sequencing clone quantification. MiXCR, run by TCRdb on the PCR reads, gives a single entry per CDR3 protein. The sample includes approximately 500,000 distinct CDR3 sequences, 20% to 25% seen only once; the top ten take about 0.78%. Sequenced input: naive CD8+ T cells from blood, with Jurkat cell RNA spiked in. This sample's subset: FACS-sorted CD8+CD4-CCR7+CD45RA+ naive T cells. These receptor sequences come from a human donor in good health. Some libraries in this study had Jurkat cell RNA spiked in.

The chain links TRBV27 to TRBJ1-1; D possibly corresponds to TRBD1 (5 bases). Per the germline V gene, CDR1 is MNHEY and CDR2 is SMNVEV (reference sequence). V gave up 7 bases and J gave up 2 bases, with 17 bases separating them. The CDR3 runs to 15 residues. CDR3 sequence reads: CASIHSRGYNTEAFF. CDR3 sequence (DNA): TGTGCCAGCATCCATAGCCGGGGGTATAACACTGAAGCTTTCTTT.

A word on this clonotype: At one end, the junction sequence differs from germline, possibly due to a read error. The chain carries TRBV7-2 and TRBJ1-3; D possibly corresponds to TRBD1 (5 bases). Germline values: CDR1 SGHTA, CDR2 FQGNSA. The CDR3 consists of 15 residues. CDR3: CASSLARGSGNTVYF. DNA for the CDR3: TGTGCCAGCAGCTTAGCGCGGGGGAGTGGAAACACCGTATATTTT.

This clonotype showed up many times. The chain employs TRBV4-1 and TRBJ1-1; D is undetermined. Germline values: CDR1 MGHRA, CDR2 YSYEKL. V lost 0 bases to trimming and J lost 0 bases, with 14 bases between them. This CDR3 region has 17 residues. The CDR3 is CASSQEPIASMNTEAFF. The CDR3 DNA follows: TGCGCCAGCAGCCAAGAACCTATAGCCAGCATGAACACTGAAGCTTTCTTT.

Worth noting for this clonotype: Since a much larger clone is just one base distant, this may be a read error. The rearrangement links TRBV7-9 to TRBJ1-1; the match to TRBD1 covers 8 bases. In germline, CDR1 is SEHNR, CDR2 FQNEAQ (reference sequence). The CDR3 has 15 residues. Trimming removed 5 bases from V and 2 bases from J; junction bases left unmatched: 7. CDR3 in amino acids: CASSAMGQANTEAFF. CDR3 DNA sequence: TGTGCCAGCAGCGCGATGGGACAGGCCAACACTGAAGCTTTCTTT.

This clonotype was observed a handful of times. V gene TRBV7-9 combines with J gene TRBJ1-2; a weak D match, TRBD1 (5 bases). Per germline, CDR1 SEHNR and CDR2 FQNEAQ (reference sequence). This CDR3 spans 15 amino acids. V was shortened by 1 base and J by 4 bases, with 13 bases between the two germline ends. CDR3 sequence reads: CASSLDSGGGYGYTF. As DNA, the CDR3 is TGTGCCAGCAGCTTAGATTCCGGGGGAGGCTATGGCTACACCTTC.